One sample yielded the 31 T cell receptor beta chains listed below, sequenced in a study of immune heterogeneity within non-small cell lung tumors. TCR beta CDR3 amplification used multiplex PCR with 32 V and 13 J primers. TCRdb re-analysed the multiplex PCR reads in MiXCR, keeping a single row per CDR3 protein. The table lists some 9,300 distinct CDR3 sequences, roughly a third of them singletons. For each sample, template was around 650 ng of bulk tumor genomic DNA. Widely spaced biopsies, several per primary tumor, were obtained at surgery. Those enrolled were patients newly diagnosed with untreated non-small cell lung cancer and undergoing curative surgery. The sequenced material came from lung tumor tissue. The receptor set was obtained from a man aged 60 to 69 with non-small cell lung cancer.

This clonotype was counted ten times or more. The chain joins TRBV19 to TRBJ2-2; 9 bases map to TRBD2. The germline gives CDR1 LNHDA, CDR2 SQIVND (reference sequence). This CDR3 has 15 residues. J was trimmed by 6 bases and V by 5 bases; bases with no gene match: 7. The CDR3 is CASSLIAGVAGELFF. CDR3 DNA: TGTGCCAGTAGTTTGATAGCGGGAGTCGCCGGGGAGCTGTTTTTT.

This clonotype appeared a few times. The chain is built from TRBV11-1 and TRBJ2-5, with D unclear. V lost 3 bases, J lost 4 bases, and 3 bases lay in between. Looked up from germline, CDR1 is SGHAT and CDR2 is FQDESV (reference sequence). The CDR3 totals 11 residues. Written as DNA, the CDR3 is TGTGCCAGCAGCTTTGGAGAGACCCAGTACTTC. Amino acid sequence: CASSFGETQYF. The full variable domain, with the rest looked up from reference TRBV11-1 and TRBJ2-5, is EAEVAQSPRYKITEKSQAVAFWCDPISGHATLYWYRQILGQGPELLVQFQDESVVDDSQLPKDRFSAERLKGVDSTLKIQPAELGDSAMYLCASSFGETQYFGPGTRLLVL.

The table lists this clonotype with many counts. The J gene is TRBJ1-1, the V gene TRBV6-1, with 7 bases aligning to TRBD1. V shed 8 bases, J shed 7 bases, and the junction held 10 bases outside the gene matches. Germline V CDR1 and CDR2: MNHNS, SASEGT. The CDR3 loop spans 13 amino acids. The CDR3 DNA sequence: TGTGCCAGCCGTGGCAGGGGGATCGGTGAAGCTTTCTTT. This translates into CASRGRGIGEAFF.

This chain uses TRBV27 with TRBJ2-7; 9 bases agree with TRBD1. Trimming took 6 bases from V and 3 from J; bases not matched to a gene: 3. The CDR3 sequence is 13 residues long. The germline CDR1 and CDR2 sequences are MNHEY and SMNVEV (reference sequence). The CDR3, as DNA: TGTGCCAGCAGCGAGGACAGGGGCTACGAGCAGTACTTC. It encodes CASSEDRGYEQYF.

The J gene is TRBJ2-5, the V gene TRBV28, with 8 nucleotides matching TRBD1. CDR3 size: 15 residues. The V gene's germline CDR1 is MDHEN and CDR2 SYDVKM. J lost 7 bases, V lost 3 bases, and 10 bases had no gene match. CDR3 coding DNA: TGTGCCAGCAGTTTTCTACGCGGACAGGGAGGGACCCAGTACTTC. Translation: CASSFLRGQGGTQYF.

In this sample, this clonotype turned up many times. The rearrangement links TRBV20-1 to TRBJ2-2; D is unclear. The CDR3 contains 15 residues. Germline V gives CDR1 DFQATT, CDR2 SNEGSKA (reference sequence). Deletions cut 3 bases from V and 1 base from J, with 12 bases between. For the CDR3, the DNA is TGCAGTGCTAGCCCCCCGCCGGTGAACACCGGGGAGCTGTTTTTT. Its translation: CSASPPPVNTGELFF.

This clonotype is judged large. The V call is TRBV28, the J call TRBJ1-6; D uncertain. Germline CDR1 is MDHEN and CDR2 is SYDVKM. V was trimmed by 3 bases and J by 1 base, leaving 13 bases between them. The CDR3 runs to 17 residues. The CDR3 spells CASSFRQERSYNSPLHF. The CDR3 bases are TGTGCCAGCAGTTTCCGCCAGGAAAGATCCTATAATTCACCCCTCCACTTT.

With respect to this clonotype: The CDR3 does not close with the conserved phenylalanine or tryptophan, likely indicating a read error. The V and J genes are TRBV5-1 and TRBJ1-2; TRBD1 matches at 7 bases. The CDR3 consists of 14 residues. V lost 3 bases and J lost 0; bases outside the gene matches: 2. Germline V gives CDR1 SGHRS, CDR2 YFSETQ. The CDR3: CASSSGTANYGYTL. The CDR3 DNA follows: TGCGCCAGCAGCTCCGGGACAGCTAACTATGGCTACACCCTC.

This clonotype was seen repeatedly, ten times or more. This rearrangement joins TRBV5-8 to TRBJ2-1; 8 nucleotides agree with TRBD2. CDR1 is SGHTS, CDR2 YDEGEE, per germline. Germline trimming cut 1 base from V and 10 bases from J; bases unmatched to any gene: 1. This CDR3 has 12 residues. The CDR3 loop is CASSLTSGEQFF. CDR3 nucleotides: TGTGCCAGCAGCTTGACTAGCGGAGAGCAGTTCTTC.

J is TRBJ2-1 and V is TRBV7-9; no reliable D call. CDR3 length: 14 amino acids. The germline CDR1 and CDR2 sequences are SEHNR and FQNEAQ (reference sequence). The CDR3 DNA reads TGTGTTAGCAGCTTACTGAGCACGCACAATGAGCAGTTCTTC. This translates into CVSSLLSTHNEQFF.

This clonotype was observed many times. The rearrangement joins TRBV20-1 to TRBJ2-7; D is perhaps TRBD1 (6 bases). The CDR3 totals 14 residues. The germline CDR1 and CDR2 sequences are DFQATT and SNEGSKA (reference sequence). V dropped 5 bases and J dropped 6 bases, with 20 bases sitting between them. The CDR3 bases are TGCAGTGCTGTCCCGTCTAGAAAAGGGGGCGAGCAGTACTTC. Protein: CSAVPSRKGGEQYF.

In its sample, this clonotype is medium-sized. The V and J genes are TRBV5-1 and TRBJ1-1, with TRBD1 as a possible D gene (6 bases). Trimming left V 0 bases short and J 4 bases short, with 16 bases between. The CDR3 extends over 16 amino acids. Looked up from germline, CDR1 is SGHRS and CDR2 is YFSETQ. CDR3 residues: CASSLATTGLATEAFF. CDR3 nucleotide sequence: TGCGCCAGCAGCTTGGCGACCACAGGGTTGGCCACTGAAGCTTTCTTT.

Sample share makes this clonotype medium-sized. The rearrangement links TRBV12-3 or TRBV12-4 to TRBJ2-1, with 8 nucleotides matching TRBD2. V lost 3 bases, J lost 6 bases, and 4 bases stayed unmatched. CDR3 length: 14 amino acids. The CDR3 reads CASSFGGGRNEQFF. The CDR3 DNA reads TGTGCCAGCAGTTTCGGGGGGGGCCGCAATGAGCAGTTCTTC.

This clonotype has a count of ten or more. The V and J genes are TRBV2 and TRBJ2-1, with 12 bases that match TRBD2. V lost 7 bases and J lost 0; bases outside the gene matches: 13. The CDR3 covers 19 residues. The germline V gene encodes CDR1 SNHLY and CDR2 FYNNEI. The CDR3 sequence is CASTIIGLAGGSSYNEQFF. The CDR3 DNA reads as TGTGCCAGCACGATAATCGGTCTAGCGGGAGGGAGCTCCTACAATGAGCAGTTCTTC.

Details on this clonotype: Because it lacks the conserved phenylalanine or tryptophan at the end, this CDR3 is likely a read error. Because the CDR3's place on the DNA is in doubt, the DNA is left out and the CDR3 is given as listed by TCRdb. The chain carries TRBV7-9 and TRBJ2-3; TRBD2 is the table's D call and was not checked against the DNA. The CDR3 has 14 residues if both end residues are counted. Per the germline V gene, CDR1 is SEHNR and CDR2 is FQNEAQ (reference sequence). The CDR3 reads CASSLGWNEQYFGP.

Many counts were recorded for this clonotype. This chain joins TRBV5-1 and TRBJ2-6; no clear D gene. CDR1 is SGHRS, CDR2 YFSETQ, per germline. Deletions cut 1 base from V and 0 bases from J, with 8 bases between. This CDR3 is 16 amino acids long. CDR3 amino acids: CASSLREFSGANVLTF. The CDR3 bases are TGCGCCAGCAGCTTGAGAGAATTCTCTGGGGCCAACGTCCTGACTTTC.

This clonotype was seen many times. The rearrangement links TRBV9 to TRBJ2-3; 7 positions agree with TRBD2. The CDR3 totals 17 residues. Per the germline V gene, CDR1 is SGDLS and CDR2 is YYNGEE. The V segment lost 4 bases and the J segment 3 bases; nucleotides outside the gene matches: 14. The CDR3 sequence: CASSPSSGPLLTDTQYF. CDR3 nucleotide sequence: TGTGCCAGCAGCCCCTCTAGCGGCCCCCTATTAACAGATACGCAGTATTTT.

This clonotype was recorded at least ten times. The gene calls are TRBV15 and TRBJ1-2; D uncertain. There are 15 residues in the CDR3. CDR1 is LNHNV, CDR2 YYDKDF, per germline (reference sequence). V was trimmed by 1 base and J by 4 bases, leaving 13 bases between them. CDR3 coding DNA: TGTGCCACCAGCAGAGGGGAAAGGGCAGGCTATGGCTACACCTTC. Translating it yields CATSRGERAGYGYTF.

This clonotype showed up many times. V and J are TRBV20-1 and TRBJ2-1; TRBD2 agrees at 10 bases. Looked up from germline, CDR1 is DFQATT and CDR2 is SNEGSKA (reference sequence). This CDR3 comprises 16 residues. Trimming cost V 0 bases and J 8 bases; bases outside gene matches: 10. In DNA, the CDR3 is TGCAGTGCTAGAGATCAGAGCGGGAGGGTCCGGGATGAGCAGTTCTTC. Protein sequence: CSARDQSGRVRDEQFF.

This clonotype is medium-sized. This chain's CDR3 is CAWRRTGGVNSPLHF. In DNA form, the CDR3 reads TGTGCCTGGAGAAGGACAGGGGGTGTAAATTCACCCCTCCACTTT. V gene TRBV30 combines with J gene TRBJ1-6; 10 bases line up with TRBD1. CDR1 is GTSNPN and CDR2 is SVGIG in the germline V gene (reference sequence). This CDR3 is built from 15 residues. The J segment lost 7 bases and the V segment lost 3 bases, leaving 6 bases of the junction unmatched.

Many counts were recorded for this clonotype. The chain recombines TRBV7-2 with TRBJ2-3, with TRBD1 identical over 7 bases. V shed 4 bases and J 2 bases; nucleotides not matched to a gene: 6. The CDR3 length is 15 residues. Germline V gene lookup returns CDR1 SGHTA and CDR2 FQGNSA. Here the CDR3 reads CASSYRTGSTDTQYF. CDR3 DNA: TGTGCCAGCAGCTACCGGACAGGATCCACAGATACGCAGTATTTT.

This clonotype was recorded once. The rearrangement links TRBV11-2 to TRBJ2-2; possible D gene TRBD2, 6 bases. CDR1 and CDR2 from the germline V gene are SGHAT and FQNNGV. Trimming left V 1 base short and J 8 bases short, with 14 bases between. The CDR3 has 15 amino acids. CDR3 nucleotide sequence: TGTGCCAGCAGCTTAGCCGGAGGGCCACAGGGGGAGCTGTTTTTT. Translation: CASSLAGGPQGELFF.

On this clonotype: A read error may produce the germline difference seen at one junction end. The J gene is TRBJ1-5, the V gene TRBV6-1; D uncertain. Germline CDR1 reads MNHNS; CDR2 reads SASEGT. The CDR3 extends over 16 amino acids. CDR3 region: CASSEGAGTSNQPQHF. The CDR3 nucleotides are TGTGCCAGCAGTGAAGGGGCAGGTACTAGCAATCAGCCCCAACATTTT.

The V and J genes are TRBV7-3 and TRBJ1-3; D possibly corresponds to TRBD1 (5 bases). Looked up from germline, CDR1 is SGHTA and CDR2 is FQGTGA. The CDR3 length is 16 residues. Trimming took 1 base from V and 0 from J, leaving 10 bases between them. The CDR3: CASSLNQGPSGNTIYF. DNA of the CDR3: TGTGCCAGCAGCTTAAATCAGGGACCCTCTGGAAACACCATATATTTT. The whole variable domain, filled in from reference TRBV7-3 and TRBJ1-3, reads GAGVSQTPSNKVTEKGKYVELRCDPISGHTALYWYRQSLGQGPEFLIYFQGTGAADDSGLPNDRFFAVRPEGSVSTLKIQRTERGDSAVYLCASSLNQGPSGNTIYFGEGSWLTVV.

This clonotype was seen more than once but under ten times. The chain links TRBV15 to TRBJ1-1, with D perhaps matching TRBD1 (6 bases). Between the trimmed V and J ends, which lost 6 bases and 1 base, there was a span of 18 bases. The length of the CDR3 is 16 residues. Germline V gene sequence: CDR1 LNHNV, CDR2 YYDKDF (reference sequence). The CDR3 coding sequence is TGTGCCACCAGGATTACAGGGAGGTTGGGGAACACTGAAGCTTTCTTT. Its translation is CATRITGRLGNTEAFF. Full variable domain (missing parts from reference TRBV15 and TRBJ1-1): DAMVIQNPRYQVTQFGKPVTLSCSQTLNHNVMYWYQQKSSQAPKLLFHYYDKDFNNEADTPDNFQSRRPNTSFCFLDIRSPGLGDTAMYLCATRITGRLGNTEAFFGQGTRLTVV.

The gene calls are TRBV12-3 or TRBV12-4 and TRBJ2-5, with D perhaps given as TRBD1 or TRBD2 (6 bases each). CDR3 length: 16 amino acids. The ends were cut back, 2 bases at V and 3 bases at J, with 16 bases in the middle. The CDR3 reads CASSLSGRGEKETQYF. The CDR3 DNA reads TGTGCCAGCAGTTTAAGTGGTAGGGGGGAGAAAGAGACCCAGTACTTC.

This clonotype is categorized as medium-sized. The gene calls are TRBV7-6 and TRBJ1-4; D uncertain. From germline, CDR1 is SGHVS and CDR2 FNYEAQ. The CDR3 has 13 amino acids. The V end lost 4 bases, the J end lost 7 bases, and 10 bases lay between the germline ends. The CDR3 sequence: CASSSAGFEKLFF. The DNA of the CDR3 is TGTGCCAGCAGCTCTGCGGGGTTTGAAAAACTGTTTTTT.

The chain combines TRBV3-2 with TRBJ2-3; the listed D gene, TRBD1, was not tested against the DNA. TRBV3-2 is assigned pseudogene status. The CDR3 consists of 17 residues. This CDR3 reads CASSQDKRGRGHRYAVF. The CDR3 DNA reads as TGTGCCAGCAGCCAAGATAAAAGGGGGCGGGGGCACAGATACGCAGTATTT.

In the case of this clonotype: A clone one base away is much larger, so this may be a read error. The J gene is TRBJ1-6, the V gene TRBV19; tentative D call: TRBD1 (5 bases). The CDR3 sequence is 15 residues long. Germline V gene lookup returns CDR1 LNHDA and CDR2 SQIVND (reference sequence). Here the CDR3 reads CASSILGPNNSPPHF. CDR3 DNA: TGTGCCAGTAGTATCTTGGGACCGAATAATTCACCCCCCCACTTT.

This clonotype was recorded many times. This chain uses TRBV27 with TRBJ2-1; 10 bases are shared with TRBD2. The CDR3 covers 14 residues. The trim removed 8 bases at V and 6 bases at J, leaving 7 bases unmatched. Germline V gene lookup returns CDR1 MNHEY and CDR2 SMNVEV (reference sequence). The CDR3 loop is CASLAGDLSNEQFF. Here the CDR3 DNA reads TGTGCCAGCCTAGCGGGAGACCTAAGCAATGAGCAGTTCTTC.

This clonotype is medium-sized by share. The V and J genes are TRBV6-1 and TRBJ2-7, with a weak D call TRBD2 (5 bases). The length of the CDR3 is 13 residues. Trimming stripped 3 bases from V and 8 bases from J, with 14 bases between. Germline V gives CDR1 MNHNS, CDR2 SASEGT. CDR3 nucleotide sequence: TGTGCCAGCAGTGAGTACGGGATATCGAAGCAGTACTTC. As protein: CASSEYGISKQYF.